Reported below is one T cell receptor beta chain. These data are taken from a study of control samples from healthy donors and cancer patients. Germline loops: CDR1 SEHNR, CDR2 FQNEAQ (reference sequence). V was clipped by 3 bases and J by 4 bases, with 9 bases between them. CDR3 length equals 13 residues. Repertoires were generated with immunoSEQ multiplex PCR, while TCRdb's copy carries only in-frame clones and drops some. Seen here are 65,000 to 75,000 clones, about 90% observed once, and the top ten hold around 3.8%. The clonotype was recovered from a woman in her 50s in good health. The chain is built from TRBV7-9 and TRBJ2-5; a weak D match, TRBD2 (5 bases). Material for sequencing was blood. Here the CDR3 DNA reads TGTGCCAGCAGCTTCGGGATTGGAGAGACCCAGTACTTC. It is translated as CASSFGIGETQYF.